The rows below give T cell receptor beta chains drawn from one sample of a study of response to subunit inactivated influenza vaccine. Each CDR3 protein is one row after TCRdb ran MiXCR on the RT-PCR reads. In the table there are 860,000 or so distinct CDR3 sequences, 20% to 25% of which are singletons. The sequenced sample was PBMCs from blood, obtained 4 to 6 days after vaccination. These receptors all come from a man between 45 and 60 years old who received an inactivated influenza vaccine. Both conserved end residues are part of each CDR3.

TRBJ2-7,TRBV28,CASSLPGQGASEQYF
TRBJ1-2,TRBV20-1,CSARSGQDGYTF
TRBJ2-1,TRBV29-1,CSVDGGSLYEQFF
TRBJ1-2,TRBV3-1,CASSQHFDGGYTF
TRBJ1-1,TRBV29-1,CSVETGELVTEAFF
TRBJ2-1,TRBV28,CAGGGLPNNEQFF
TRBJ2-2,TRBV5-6,CASRPDRANTGELFF
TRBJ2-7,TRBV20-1,CSATPRTSGYEQYF
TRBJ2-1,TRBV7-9,CASSRDYREQFF
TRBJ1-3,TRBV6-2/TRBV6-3,CASRPPGPHSGNTIYF
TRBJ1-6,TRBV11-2,CASSLAPPDSPLHF
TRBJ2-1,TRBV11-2,CASSISSSSGFPSSYNEQFF
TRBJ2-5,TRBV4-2,CASSQGTSGGRQETQYF
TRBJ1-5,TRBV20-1,CSARSGSLSQPQHF
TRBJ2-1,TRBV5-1,CASSLDSVIGNEQFF
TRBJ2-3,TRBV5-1,CASSPGPQGTQYF
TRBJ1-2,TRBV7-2,CASSFISTDYGYTF
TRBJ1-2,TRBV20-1,CSAKRGILGYGYTF
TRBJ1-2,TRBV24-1,CATKDDYGYTF
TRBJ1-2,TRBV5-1,CASSPGTDLYGYTF
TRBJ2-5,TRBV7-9,CASSLAEYQETQYF
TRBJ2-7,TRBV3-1,CASSPGTSGFYYEQYF
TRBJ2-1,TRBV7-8,CASSTQNARTDEQFF
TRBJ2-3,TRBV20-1,CSASRVGTDTQYF
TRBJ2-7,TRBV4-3,CASSQGQFSYEQYF
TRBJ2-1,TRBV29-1,CSVILLGNEQFF
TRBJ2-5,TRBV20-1,CSASLRQGRETQYF
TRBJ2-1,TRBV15,CATSQQTNSYNEQFF
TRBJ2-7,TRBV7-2,CASSVSGSDEQYF
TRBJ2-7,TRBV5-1,CASSHTGDDSYEQYF
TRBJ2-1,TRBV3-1,CASSLASGGLNEQFF
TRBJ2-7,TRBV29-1,CSVRTGEYEQYF
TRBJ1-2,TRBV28,CASRTGTFYGYTF
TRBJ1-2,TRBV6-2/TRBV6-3,CASSYKTVTYGYTF
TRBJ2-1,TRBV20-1,CSARTGAYGHYNEQFF
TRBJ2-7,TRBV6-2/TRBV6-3,CASSFPGGNYEQYF
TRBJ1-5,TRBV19,CASSIAGVDQPQHF
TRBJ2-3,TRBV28,CASSLSGRVGTDTQYF
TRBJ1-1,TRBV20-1,CSASQVVPGQLNTEAFF
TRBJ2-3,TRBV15,CATSRGPPRGTDTQYF
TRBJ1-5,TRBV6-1,CASTEGDRNQPQHF
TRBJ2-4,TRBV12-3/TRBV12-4,CASKEGHRGAKNIQYF
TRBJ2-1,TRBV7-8,CASSLDHHLNEQFF
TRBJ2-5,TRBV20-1,CSANRGNQETQYF
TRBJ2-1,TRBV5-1,CASSLNPTGGNEQFF
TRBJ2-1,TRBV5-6,CASSLDGTSSSYNEQFF
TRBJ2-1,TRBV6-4,CASRSWLASNEQFF
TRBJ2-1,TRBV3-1,CASSQGAGLVANEQFF
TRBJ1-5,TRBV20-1,CSAWTGGARQPQHF
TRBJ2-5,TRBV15,CATSRDLARGETQYF